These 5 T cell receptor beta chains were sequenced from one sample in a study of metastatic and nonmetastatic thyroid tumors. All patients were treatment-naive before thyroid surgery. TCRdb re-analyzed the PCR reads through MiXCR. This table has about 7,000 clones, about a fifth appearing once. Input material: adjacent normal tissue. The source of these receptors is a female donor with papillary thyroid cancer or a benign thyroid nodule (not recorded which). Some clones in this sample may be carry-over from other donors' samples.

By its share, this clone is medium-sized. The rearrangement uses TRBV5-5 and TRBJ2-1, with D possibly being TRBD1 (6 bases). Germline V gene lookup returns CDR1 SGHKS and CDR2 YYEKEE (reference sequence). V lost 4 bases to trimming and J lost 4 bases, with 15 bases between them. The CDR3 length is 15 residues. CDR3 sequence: CASSLQGRTYNEQFF. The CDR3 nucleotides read TGTGCCAGCAGCCTCCAGGGGCGCACATACAATGAGCAGTTCTTC.

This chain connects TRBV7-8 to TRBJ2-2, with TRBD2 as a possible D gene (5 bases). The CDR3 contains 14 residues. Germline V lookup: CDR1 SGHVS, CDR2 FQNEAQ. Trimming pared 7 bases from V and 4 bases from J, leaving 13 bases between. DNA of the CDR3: TGTGCCAGCAACACCGGGAAACTCACCGGGGAGCTGTTTTTT. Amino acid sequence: CASNTGKLTGELFF. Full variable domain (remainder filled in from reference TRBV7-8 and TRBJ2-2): GAGVSQSPRYKVAKRGQDVALRCDPISGHVSLFWYQQALGQGPEFLTYFQNEAQLDKSGLPSDRFFAERPEGSVSTLKIQRTQQEDSAVYLCASNTGKLTGELFFGEGSRLTVL.

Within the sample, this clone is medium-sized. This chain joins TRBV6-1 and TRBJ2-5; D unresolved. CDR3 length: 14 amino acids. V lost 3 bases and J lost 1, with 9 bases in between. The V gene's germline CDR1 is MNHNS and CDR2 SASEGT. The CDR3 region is CASSETRFQETQYF. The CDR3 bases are TGTGCCAGCAGTGAGACGAGGTTCCAAGAGACCCAGTACTTC.

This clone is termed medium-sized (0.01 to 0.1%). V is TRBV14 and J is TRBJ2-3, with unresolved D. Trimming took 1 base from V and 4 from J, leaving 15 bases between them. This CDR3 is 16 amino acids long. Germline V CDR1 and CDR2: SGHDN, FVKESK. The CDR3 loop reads CASSQVFRRIADTQYF. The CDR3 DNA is TGTGCCAGCAGCCAAGTTTTCAGAAGGATCGCAGATACGCAGTATTTT.

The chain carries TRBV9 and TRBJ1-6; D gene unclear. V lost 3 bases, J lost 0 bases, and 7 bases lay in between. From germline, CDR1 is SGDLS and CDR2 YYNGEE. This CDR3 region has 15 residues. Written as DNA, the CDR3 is TGTGCCAGCAGCGCCTCCAGCTCCTATAATTCACCCCTCCACTTT. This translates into CASSASSSYNSPLHF.